The 3 T cell receptor beta chains listed next were all sequenced from one sample in a study of cytomegalovirus exposure and HLA in healthy donors. The PCR was carried out with 60 Vbeta primers and 13 Jbeta primers. Assay used: immunoSEQ multiplex PCR; TCRdb lists only in-frame clones, some missing. The table lists some 100,000 clones, roughly 58% of them singletons. Sequences were obtained from PBMCs. The receptor set was obtained from a woman younger than 45 in good health and CMV-seropositive.

The rearrangement uses TRBV7-9 and TRBJ2-3; TRBD2 matches 10 bases. This CDR3 has 15 amino acids. Germline trimming cut 5 bases from V and 10 bases from J; bases unmatched to any gene: 12. Germline lookup yields CDR1 SEHNR and CDR2 FQNEAQ (reference sequence). Written as DNA, the CDR3 is TGTGCCAGCAGCGGAGGGGCTCTAGCGGGGGAGGCGCAGTATTTT. Residues: CASSGGALAGEAQYF.

The rearrangement uses TRBV15 and TRBJ2-5; possibly TRBD1 for D (5 bases). The CDR3 covers 15 residues. Deletions cut 0 bases from V and 5 bases from J, with 13 bases between. Germline-derived CDR1 and CDR2 are LNHNV and YYDKDF (reference sequence). The DNA of the CDR3 is TGTGCCACCAGCAGAGATCTAGGGGTTAAGGAGACCCAGTACTTC. It translates to CATSRDLGVKETQYF. The full variable domain, rest sourced from reference TRBV15 and TRBJ2-5, is DAMVIQNPRYQVTQFGKPVTLSCSQTLNHNVMYWYQQKSSQAPKLLFHYYDKDFNNEADTPDNFQSRRPNTSFCFLDIRSPGLGDTAMYLCATSRDLGVKETQYFGPGTRLLVL.

The chain links TRBV5-6 to TRBJ1-1; TRBD1 matches 9 bases. The CDR3 extends over 14 amino acids. Germline trimming cut 4 bases from V and 1 base from J; bases unmatched to any gene: 2. Germline CDR1 SGHDT, CDR2 YYEEEE. CDR3 coding DNA: TGTGCCAGCAGCCGACAGGGGGGGAACACTGAAGCTTTCTTT. It is translated as CASSRQGGNTEAFF.